This T cell receptor (beta chain) was sequenced in a study of blood T cell repertoires in COVID-19. Whole-study context: The study drew acute and convalescent COVID-19 samples from the United States, Italy and Spain. The analysed material was cDNA or gDNA that came from T cells, B-cell-depleted T cells, or PBMCs.

In the authors' workflow: Amplification from reference gene primers served as the basis for estimated nucleated cell counts. Assay used: immunoSEQ multiplex PCR; TCRdb lists only in-frame clones, some missing. The DNA gave D and trimming, while V, J and clone size come from that table. The sample contains more than 95,000 clones, over 70% of which appear only once. CDR1 and CDR2 from the germline V gene are SGHRS and YFSETQ. The V end was cut by 3 bases, the J end by 10 bases, with 14 bases between. There are 13 residues in the CDR3. This clonotype was obtained from a man aged 50 or older with acute or convalescent COVID-19. Sequenced input: peripheral blood. The chain links TRBV5-1 to TRBJ2-1, with D perhaps matching TRBD1 (6 bases). CDR3 in DNA: TGCGCCAGCAGCTCAGCCCCAGGGACAGAGCAGTTCTTC. It is translated as CASSSAPGTEQFF.